Below are 18 T cell receptor beta chains sequenced from a single sample in a study of cytomegalovirus exposure and HLA in healthy donors. The PCR employed 60 Vbeta primers together with 13 Jbeta primers. TCRdb's table, derived via immunoSEQ multiplex PCR, lists solely in-frame clones and lacks some. The data hold over 75,000 clones, with around 74% observed a single time. The specimen was PBMCs. The source is a man aged 40-49 years in good health and CMV-seropositive.

V gene TRBV13 combines with J gene TRBJ2-1; 15 bases are a match to TRBD2. With V trimmed by 3 bases and J by 9 bases, 3 bases remained unmatched. The CDR3 runs to 15 residues. Germline V gene data show CDR1 as PRHDT and CDR2 as FYEKMQ (reference sequence). The DNA of the CDR3 is TGTGCCAGCAGCTTTAAGGGACTAGCGGGAGGTGAGCAGTTCTTC. This codes for CASSFKGLAGGEQFF.

CDR3 residues: CASRSGTNTGELFF. CDR3 DNA sequence: TGCGCCAGCAGATCCGGGACTAACACCGGGGAGCTGTTTTTT. The gene calls are TRBV5-1 and TRBJ2-2; a weak D match, TRBD2 (6 bases). Deletions cut 5 bases from V and 2 bases from J, with 10 bases between. This CDR3 has 14 amino acids. The germline gives CDR1 SGHRS, CDR2 YFSETQ.

This CDR3 is CASRRGRTSGQETQYF. The CDR3 nucleotides are TGTGCCAGCAGGAGGGGACGGACTAGCGGACAAGAGACCCAGTACTTC. V usage is TRBV27 and J usage is TRBJ2-5; 10 nucleotides match TRBD2. Germline CDR1 reads MNHEY; CDR2 reads SMNVEV (reference sequence). J lost 2 bases, V lost 6 bases, and 9 bases had no gene match. CDR3 length: 16 amino acids.

The CDR3 DNA is TGTGCCAGCAGTACAGGGGGCTATGGCTACACCTTC. It codes for CASSTGGYGYTF. This rearrangement joins TRBV6-1 to TRBJ1-2; 8 positions match TRBD1. CDR1 and CDR2 (germline): MNHNS, SASEGT. The V gene end was trimmed by 5 bases and the J gene end by 4 bases; junction bases not matched to a gene: 0. The CDR3 is 12 amino acids.

The chain carries TRBV7-9 and TRBJ2-7; possibly TRBD2 for D (5 bases). The CDR3 is 16 amino acids. Germline CDR1 and CDR2: SEHNR and FQNEAQ (reference sequence). V gave up 5 bases and J gave up 3 bases, with 20 bases separating them. CDR3 region: CASSNPTGRGFYEQYF. CDR3 nucleotide sequence: TGTGCCAGCAGCAACCCTACCGGGCGCGGGTTCTACGAGCAGTACTTC.

This sequence joins TRBV5-6 and TRBJ2-1, with 12 positions matching TRBD2. This CDR3 spans 16 amino acids. The V gene's germline CDR1 is SGHDT and CDR2 YYEEEE. V dropped 4 bases and J dropped 2; count of bases not matched to a gene: 4. The CDR3: CASSLRLAGAYNEQFF. The CDR3 region has the DNA TGTGCCAGCAGCCTCCGACTAGCGGGAGCCTACAATGAGCAGTTCTTC.

The chain combines TRBV11-2 with TRBJ1-1, with D possibly being TRBD1 (5 bases). From germline, CDR1 is SGHAT and CDR2 FQNNGV. The V end was cut by 5 bases, the J end by 0 bases, with 16 bases between. The CDR3 extends over 16 amino acids. The CDR3, as DNA: TGTGCCAGCAGCCACGGGGTTGGGGGGATGAACACTGAAGCTTTCTTT. Its translation: CASSHGVGGMNTEAFF.

The genes are TRBV9 and TRBJ2-1; a possible D gene is TRBD1 (6 bases). The CDR3 consists of 15 residues. Germline CDR1 and CDR2: SGDLS and YYNGEE. V lost 0 bases and J 10 bases, leaving 17 bases between the germline ends. CDR3 coding DNA: TGTGCCAGCAGCGTAGAACAGGGAAGGGCGGTCGAGCAGTTCTTC. Residues: CASSVEQGRAVEQFF.

This rearrangement joins TRBV27 to TRBJ2-7; perhaps TRBD1 as D (5 bases). The CDR3 is made up of 12 amino acids. Trimming removed 4 bases at V and 6 bases at J, with 10 bases between. CDR1 and CDR2 from the germline V gene are MNHEY and SMNVEV (reference sequence). The CDR3 reads CASSYPRGEQYF. The CDR3 DNA follows: TGTGCCAGCAGTTACCCTAGGGGCGAGCAGTACTTC.

The rearrangement joins TRBV28 to TRBJ2-3, with a tentative D call TRBD1 (5 bases). The CDR3 loop spans 12 amino acids. Germline V gene data show CDR1 as MDHEN and CDR2 as SYDVKM. Trimming took 10 bases from V and 4 from J, leaving 12 bases between them. The CDR3 region is CATQTTADTQYF. In DNA form, the CDR3 reads TGTGCCACCCAGACGACAGCAGATACGCAGTATTTT.

This chain uses TRBV29-1 with TRBJ2-7, with 8 positions matching TRBD1. The J segment lost 3 bases and the V segment lost 3 bases, leaving 1 base of the junction unmatched. Germline loops: CDR1 SQVTM, CDR2 ANQGSEA. This CDR3 spans 12 amino acids. CDR3 residues: CSVEDRVYEQYF. In nucleotides, the CDR3 is TGCAGCGTTGAGGACAGGGTCTACGAGCAGTACTTC.

This chain connects TRBV7-6 to TRBJ2-3, with a possible D match to TRBD2 (5 bases). Germline-derived CDR1 and CDR2 are SGHVS and FNYEAQ. The CDR3 is 16 residues long. Trimming shortened V by 1 base and J by 1 base, and 12 bases separated the two germline ends. In nucleotides, the CDR3 is TGTGCCAGCAGCTTAGAGGTGGACGGGGGCACAGATACGCAGTATTTT. It is translated as CASSLEVDGGTDTQYF. Together with reference TRBV7-6 and TRBJ2-3, the CDR3 gives the full variable domain: GAGVSQSPRYKVTKRGQDVALRCDPISGHVSLYWYRQALGQGPEFLTYFNYEAQQDKSGLPNDRFSAERPEGSISTLTIQRTEQRDSAMYRCASSLEVDGGTDTQYFGPGTRLTVL.

This clone was seen at least ten times. The genes are TRBV5-6 and TRBJ2-1; 7 bases fit TRBD1. Germline CDR1 and CDR2: SGHDT and YYEEEE. J was trimmed by 8 bases and V by 4 bases; bases with no gene match: 15. CDR3 size: 16 residues. The CDR3 loop is CASSPQTGSVEDEQFF. The CDR3 region has the DNA TGTGCCAGCAGCCCACAGACAGGGTCGGTTGAGGATGAGCAGTTCTTC.

As for this clone: In the same sample, other DNA sequences code for this CDR3. The rearrangement uses TRBV5-1 and TRBJ2-2; TRBD1 agrees at 9 bases. J lost 4 bases, V lost 1 base, and 2 bases had no gene match. The germline CDR1 and CDR2 sequences are SGHRS and YFSETQ. This CDR3 has 15 residues. CDR3 sequence: CASSLRQGGTGELFF. The CDR3 DNA sequence: TGCGCCAGCAGCTTGAGACAGGGGGGCACCGGGGAGCTGTTTTTT.

The chain is built from TRBV5-1 and TRBJ2-2; TRBD1 matches at 7 bases. With 0 bases clipped from V and 7 bases from J, the junction kept 9 bases outside the gene matches. The CDR3 spans 16 residues. Germline V CDR1 and CDR2: SGHRS, YFSETQ. This chain's CDR3 is CASSLGGGATIGELFF. Here the CDR3 DNA reads TGCGCCAGCAGCTTGGGAGGGGGCGCGACCATCGGGGAGCTGTTTTTT. Based on the CDR3 plus reference TRBV5-1 and TRBJ2-2, the full variable domain is KAGVTQTPRYLIKTRGQQVTLSCSPISGHRSVSWYQQTPGQGLQFLFEYFSETQRNKGNFPGRFSGRQFSNSRSEMNVSTLELGDSALYLCASSLGGGATIGELFFGEGSRLTVL.

The chain recombines TRBV7-9 with TRBJ2-7; TRBD2 matches at 7 bases. CDR1 and CDR2 from the germline V gene are SEHNR and FQNEAQ (reference sequence). Trimming took 5 bases from V and 2 from J; bases not matched to a gene: 12. The CDR3 spans 16 residues. This CDR3 reads CASSPRGGRDTYEQYF. The CDR3 region has the DNA TGTGCCAGCAGCCCCCGGGGAGGGCGGGATACCTACGAGCAGTACTTC.

V is TRBV5-6 and J is TRBJ1-4, with D possibly matching TRBD1 (5 bases). The V gene's germline CDR1 is SGHDT and CDR2 YYEEEE. CDR3 length equals 14 residues. Trimming removed 7 bases from V and 7 bases from J, with 17 bases in between. CDR3 residues: CASGTTSGGEKLFF. The CDR3 DNA reads TGTGCCAGCGGGACTACATCCGGCGGTGAAAAACTGTTTTTT.

The count of this clone is one. The chain uses TRBV6-5 and TRBJ1-1, with TRBD1 matching over 9 bases. The ends lost 0 bases at V and 13 bases at J; junction bases unmatched: 3. The CDR3 covers 12 residues. Germline loops: CDR1 MNHEY, CDR2 SVGAGI. The CDR3, as DNA: TGTGCCAGCAGTTACTCGGGACAGGGAGGTTTCTTT. Its translation is CASSYSGQGGFF.